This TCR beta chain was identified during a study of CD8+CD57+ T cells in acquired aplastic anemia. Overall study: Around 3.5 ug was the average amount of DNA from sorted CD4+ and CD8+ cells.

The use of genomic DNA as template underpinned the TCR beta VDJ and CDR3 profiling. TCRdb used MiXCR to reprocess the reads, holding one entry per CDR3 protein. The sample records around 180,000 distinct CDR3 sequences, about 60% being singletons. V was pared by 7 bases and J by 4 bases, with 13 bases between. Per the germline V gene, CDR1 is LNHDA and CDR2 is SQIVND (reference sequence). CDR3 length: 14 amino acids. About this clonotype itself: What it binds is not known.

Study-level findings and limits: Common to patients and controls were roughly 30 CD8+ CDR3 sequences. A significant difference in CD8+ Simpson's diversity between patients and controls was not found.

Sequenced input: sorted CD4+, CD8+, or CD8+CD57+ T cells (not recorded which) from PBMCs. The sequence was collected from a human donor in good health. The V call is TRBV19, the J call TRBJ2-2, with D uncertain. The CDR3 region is CASTGRLSTGELFF. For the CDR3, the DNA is TGTGCCAGTACGGGTCGACTCAGCACCGGGGAGCTGTTTTTT.